One and the same sample provided the 15 T cell receptor beta chains below, sequenced in a study of blood T cell dynamics during melanoma immunotherapy. This sample's time point: week 3, after first cycle of checkpoint inhibitor. The table came from immunoSEQ multiplex PCR; TCRdb's copy has only in-frame clones and leaves some out. In the table there are about 11,000 clones, roughly 90% of which are singletons. Source: blood, taken from a patient treated with checkpoint blockade. These TCRs come from a human donor with melanoma.

The chain recombines TRBV5-1 with TRBJ2-5; unclear D gene. V lost 2 bases and J 2 bases, leaving 7 bases between the germline ends. Germline CDR1 and CDR2: SGHRS and YFSETQ. The CDR3 is 13 amino acids. The CDR3 here is CASSLKGQETQYF. The CDR3 bases are TGCGCCAGCAGCTTAAAGGGTCAAGAGACCCAGTACTTC. Combining the CDR3 with reference TRBV5-1 and TRBJ2-5 gives the whole variable domain KAGVTQTPRYLIKTRGQQVTLSCSPISGHRSVSWYQQTPGQGLQFLFEYFSETQRNKGNFPGRFSGRQFSNSRSEMNVSTLELGDSALYLCASSLKGQETQYFGPGTRLLVL.

This chain joins TRBV9 and TRBJ1-3; D is undetermined. V gave up 3 bases and J gave up 5 bases, with 12 bases separating them. The CDR3 has 14 residues. CDR1 SGDLS and CDR2 YYNGEE come from the germline V gene. CDR3 DNA sequence: TGTGCCAGCAGCGCTCCGGACGCGAGAAACACCATATATTTT. This sequence encodes CASSAPDARNTIYF.

The chain is built from TRBV5-5 and TRBJ2-2; 9 bases are a match to TRBD1. V lost 5 bases to trimming and J lost 6 bases; unmatched junction nucleotides: 8. Germline-derived CDR1 and CDR2 are SGHKS and YYEKEE (reference sequence). This CDR3 is 15 amino acids long. The CDR3 DNA reads TGTGCCAGCAGGGAAGGGACAGGGATCTCCGGGGAGCTGTTTTTT. Protein sequence: CASREGTGISGELFF.

The chain has TRBV9 and TRBJ2-5; D might be TRBD2 (5 bases). The CDR3 contains 15 residues. Trimming removed 6 bases from V and 5 bases from J, with 20 bases in between. Germline assignment: CDR1 SGDLS and CDR2 YYNGEE. The CDR3 nucleotides are TGTGCCAGCACCCCCAGCGCTAGCCATTGGGAGACCCAGTACTTC. Its translation is CASTPSASHWETQYF.

The J gene is TRBJ1-5, the V gene TRBV7-2; D unresolved. Germline CDR1 and CDR2: SGHTA and FQGNSA. The CDR3 covers 13 residues. V was clipped by 10 bases and J by 2 bases, with 12 bases between them. The CDR3 region is CATRQFGNQPQHF. The CDR3 nucleotides read TGTGCCACCAGACAATTCGGCAATCAGCCCCAGCATTTT.

The rearrangement links TRBV7-2 to TRBJ1-6; D ambiguous. Per the germline V gene, CDR1 is SGHTA and CDR2 is FQGNSA. The CDR3 covers 13 residues. The V and J ends lost 2 bases and 11 bases respectively, with 10 bases between them. The DNA of the CDR3 is TGTGCCAGCAGCTTAACCAGTAGGGCACCCCTCCACTTT. Amino acids: CASSLTSRAPLHF.

The gene calls are TRBV30 and TRBJ2-1, with D possibly matching TRBD1 (5 bases). CDR3 length equals 11 residues. Trimming left V 7 bases short and J 6 bases short, with 10 bases between. CDR1 is GTSNPN, CDR2 SVGIG, per germline (reference sequence). The CDR3 sequence is CASVRVNEQFF. The CDR3, as DNA: TGTGCCTCGGTCAGGGTCAATGAGCAGTTCTTC.

This sequence joins TRBV4-3 and TRBJ2-2; no definite D call. The V gene's germline CDR1 is LGHNA and CDR2 YSLEER. The V end was cut by 3 bases, the J end by 0 bases, with 5 bases between. CDR3 size: 14 residues. The DNA for the CDR3 is TGCGCCAGCAGCCACACCGCGAACACCGGGGAGCTGTTTTTT. As protein: CASSHTANTGELFF.

This clone was observed a handful of times. CDR3 protein: CASSEFMPVWPTVEKLFF. CDR3 coding DNA: TGTGCCAGCAGTGAATTTATGCCGGTTTGGCCCACGGTGGAAAAACTGTTTTTT. This chain uses TRBV25-1 with TRBJ1-4; D ambiguous. V shed 1 base and J shed 8 bases, with 23 bases lying between them. The CDR3 loop spans 18 amino acids. Germline V lookup: CDR1 MGHDK, CDR2 SYGVNS. Looking up the rest from reference TRBV25-1 and TRBJ1-4 gives the full variable domain: EADIYQTPRYLVIGTGKKITLECSQTMGHDKMYWYQQDPGMELHLIHYSYGVNSTEKGDLSSESTVSRIRTEHFPLTLESARPSHTSQYLCASSEFMPVWPTVEKLFFGSGTQLSVL.

The chain is built from TRBV11-2 and TRBJ1-2; D is perhaps TRBD1 (6 bases). From germline, CDR1 is SGHAT and CDR2 FQNNGV. The CDR3 length is 14 residues. V was clipped by 5 bases and J by 8 bases, with 18 bases between them. The CDR3 DNA is TGTGCCAGCAGCCGCAACAGGGACGTTGGCGGCTACACCTTC. This gives the protein CASSRNRDVGGYTF. The entire variable domain, with the rest obtained from reference TRBV11-2 and TRBJ1-2, is as follows: EAGVAQSPRYKIIEKRQSVAFWCNPISGHATLYWYQQILGQGPKLLIQFQNNGVVDDSQLPKDRFSAERLKGVDSTLKIQPAKLEDSAVYLCASSRNRDVGGYTFGSGTRLTVV.

V gene TRBV21-1 combines with J gene TRBJ1-5; TRBD1 is the table's D call, not checked against the DNA. TRBV21-1 is deemed a pseudogene. This CDR3 is 14 amino acids long. CDR3 sequence (DNA): TGTGCCAGCGGGGACAGATTGCACGATCAGCCCCAGCATTTT. Amino acid sequence: CASGDRLHDQPQHF.

The CDR3: CASSPGSGADTEAFF. DNA for the CDR3: TGTGCCAGCAGCCCCGGGTCTGGTGCTGACACTGAAGCTTTCTTT. V is TRBV11-3 and J is TRBJ1-1; D gene ambiguous. V was cut by 5 bases and J by 3 bases, with 16 bases left in between. The CDR3 runs 15 residues. Per the germline V gene, CDR1 is SGHNT and CDR2 is YENEEA.

This rearrangement joins TRBV6-5 to TRBJ2-7; 9 bases fit TRBD1. The CDR3 contains 14 residues. Germline V gene data show CDR1 as MNHEY and CDR2 as SVGAGI. V dropped 7 bases and J dropped 5; count of bases not matched to a gene: 9. CDR3 region: CASKKPDRGNEQYF. DNA of the CDR3: TGTGCCAGCAAGAAACCGGACAGGGGAAACGAGCAGTACTTC.

This chain joins TRBV4-1 and TRBJ1-2; the match to TRBD1 covers 7 bases. CDR1 is MGHRA and CDR2 is YSYEKL in the germline V gene. The CDR3 sequence is 16 residues long. V shed 0 bases and J 3 bases; nucleotides not matched to a gene: 7. CDR3: CASSQDPGTVYYGYTF. The CDR3 region has the DNA TGCGCCAGCAGCCAAGACCCCGGGACAGTTTACTATGGCTACACCTTC.

The CDR3 spells CASSRPGLTNNEQFF. CDR3 bases: TGTGCCAGCAGTAGGCCGGGGCTTACGAACAATGAGCAGTTCTTC. The chain uses TRBV7-2 and TRBJ2-1, with D perhaps assigned TRBD1 or TRBD2 (5 bases each). The CDR3 length is 15 residues. Germline assignment: CDR1 SGHTA and CDR2 FQGNSA. V dropped 6 bases and J dropped 5 bases, with 17 bases sitting between them. The whole variable domain, remainder taken from reference TRBV7-2 and TRBJ2-1, is GAGVSQSPSNKVTEKGKDVELRCDPISGHTALYWYRQSLGQGLEFLIYFQGNSAPDKSGLPSDRFSAERTGGSVSTLTIQRTQQEDSAVYLCASSRPGLTNNEQFFGPGTRLTVL.